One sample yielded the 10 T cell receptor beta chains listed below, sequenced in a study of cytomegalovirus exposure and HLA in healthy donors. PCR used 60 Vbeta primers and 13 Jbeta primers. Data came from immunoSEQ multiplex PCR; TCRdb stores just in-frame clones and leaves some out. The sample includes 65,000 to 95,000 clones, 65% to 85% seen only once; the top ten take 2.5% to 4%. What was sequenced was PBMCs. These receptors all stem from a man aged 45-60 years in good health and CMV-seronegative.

The CDR3, as DNA: TGTGCCACCAGCAGAGATAATGCGATGTTATATGGCTACACCTTC. Translated, it gives CATSRDNAMLYGYTF. The J gene is TRBJ1-2, the V gene TRBV15; unclear D gene. The CDR3 has 15 amino acids. Trimming pared 0 bases from V and 5 bases from J, leaving 13 bases between. Germline CDR1 and CDR2: LNHNV and YYDKDF (reference sequence).

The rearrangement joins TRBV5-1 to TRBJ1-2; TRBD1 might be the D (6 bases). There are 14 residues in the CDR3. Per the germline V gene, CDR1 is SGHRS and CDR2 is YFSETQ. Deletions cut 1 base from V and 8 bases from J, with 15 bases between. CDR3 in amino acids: CASSLNRAGVGYTF. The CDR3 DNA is TGCGCCAGCAGCTTGAACAGGGCCGGCGTAGGCTACACCTTC.

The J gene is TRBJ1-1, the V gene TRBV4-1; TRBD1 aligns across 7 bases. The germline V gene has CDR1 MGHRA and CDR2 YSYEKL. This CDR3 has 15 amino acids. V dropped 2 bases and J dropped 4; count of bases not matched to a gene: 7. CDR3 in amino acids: CASSQSPQGSTEAFF. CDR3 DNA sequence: TGCGCCAGCAGCCAAAGCCCACAGGGGAGCACTGAAGCTTTCTTT.

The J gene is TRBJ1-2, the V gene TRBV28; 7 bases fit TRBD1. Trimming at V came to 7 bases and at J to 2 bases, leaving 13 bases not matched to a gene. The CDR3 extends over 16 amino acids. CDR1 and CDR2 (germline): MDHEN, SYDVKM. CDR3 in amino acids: CASTKRGRGQNYGYTF. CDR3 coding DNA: TGTGCCAGCACCAAAAGAGGTAGGGGGCAGAACTATGGCTACACCTTC.

DNA for the CDR3: TGTGCCAGCAGCTTAGAAGCGGGGGGCCCCTCTGGGGCCAACGTCCTGACTTTC. The encoded protein is CASSLEAGGPSGANVLTF. The V call is TRBV7-9, the J call TRBJ2-6, with 9 bases identical to TRBD2. The germline gives CDR1 SEHNR, CDR2 FQNEAQ (reference sequence). Trimming removed 1 base from V and 0 bases from J; junction bases left unmatched: 4. The CDR3 is made up of 18 amino acids. The variable domain in full, with the rest retrieved from reference TRBV7-9 and TRBJ2-6, is DTGVSQNPRHKITKRGQNVTFRCDPISEHNRLYWYRQTLGQGPEFLTYFQNEAQLEKSRLLSDRFSAERPKGSFSTLEIQRTEQGDSAMYLCASSLEAGGPSGANVLTFGAGSRLTVL.

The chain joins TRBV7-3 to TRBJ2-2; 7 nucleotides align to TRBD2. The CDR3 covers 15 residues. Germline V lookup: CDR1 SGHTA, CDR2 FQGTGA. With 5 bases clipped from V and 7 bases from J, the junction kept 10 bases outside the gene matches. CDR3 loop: CASSPDTGGSGELFF. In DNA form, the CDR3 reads TGTGCCAGCAGCCCTGATACGGGGGGAAGCGGGGAGCTGTTTTTT.

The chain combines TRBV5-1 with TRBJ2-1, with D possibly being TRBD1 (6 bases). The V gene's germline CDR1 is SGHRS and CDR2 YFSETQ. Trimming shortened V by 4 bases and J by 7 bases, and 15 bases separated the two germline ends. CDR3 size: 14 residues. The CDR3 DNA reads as TGCGCCAGCAGCCCAGGACAGAAACCAAATGAGCAGTTCTTC. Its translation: CASSPGQKPNEQFF.

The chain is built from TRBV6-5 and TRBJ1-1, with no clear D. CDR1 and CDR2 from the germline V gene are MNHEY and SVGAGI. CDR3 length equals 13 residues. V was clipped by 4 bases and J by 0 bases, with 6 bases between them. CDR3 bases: TGTGCCAGCAGTTTACTCATGAACACTGAAGCTTTCTTT. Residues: CASSLLMNTEAFF.

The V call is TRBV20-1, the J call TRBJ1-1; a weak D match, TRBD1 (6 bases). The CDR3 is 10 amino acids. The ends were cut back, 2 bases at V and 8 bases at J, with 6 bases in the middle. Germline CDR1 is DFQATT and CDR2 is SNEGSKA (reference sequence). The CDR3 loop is CSARQGEAFF. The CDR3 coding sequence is TGCAGTGCTAGACAGGGGGAAGCTTTCTTT.

The CDR3 sequence: CASSLGIGTGWDEQYF. CDR3 DNA: TGTGCCAGCAGCCTAGGCATTGGGACAGGGTGGGACGAGCAGTACTTC. The rearrangement links TRBV7-2 to TRBJ2-7, with TRBD1 identical over 9 bases. CDR1 is SGHTA, CDR2 FQGNSA, per germline. Losses at the gene ends were 5 bases for V and 5 bases for J; bases not matched to a gene: 13. This CDR3 has 16 residues.